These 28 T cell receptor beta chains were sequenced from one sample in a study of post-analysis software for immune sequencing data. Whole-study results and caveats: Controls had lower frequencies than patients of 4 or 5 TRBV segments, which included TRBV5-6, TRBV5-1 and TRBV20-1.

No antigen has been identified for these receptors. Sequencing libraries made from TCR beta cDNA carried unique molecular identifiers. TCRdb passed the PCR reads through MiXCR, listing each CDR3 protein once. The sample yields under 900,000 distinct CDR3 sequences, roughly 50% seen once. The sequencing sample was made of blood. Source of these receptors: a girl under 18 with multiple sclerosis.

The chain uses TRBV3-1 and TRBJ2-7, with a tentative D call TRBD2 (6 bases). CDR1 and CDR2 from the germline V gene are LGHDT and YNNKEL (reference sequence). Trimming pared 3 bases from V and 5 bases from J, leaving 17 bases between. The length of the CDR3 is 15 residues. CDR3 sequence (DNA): TGTGCCAGCAGCCACCGGGTAGGGACGGGGGACGAGCAGTACTTC. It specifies CASSHRVGTGDEQYF.

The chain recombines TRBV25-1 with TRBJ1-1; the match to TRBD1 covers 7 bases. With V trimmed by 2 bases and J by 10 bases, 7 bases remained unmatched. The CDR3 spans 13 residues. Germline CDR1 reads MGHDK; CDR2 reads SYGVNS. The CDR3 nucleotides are TGTGCCAGCAGTGAAAGGGGGACAGATACAGCTTTCTTT. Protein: CASSERGTDTAFF.

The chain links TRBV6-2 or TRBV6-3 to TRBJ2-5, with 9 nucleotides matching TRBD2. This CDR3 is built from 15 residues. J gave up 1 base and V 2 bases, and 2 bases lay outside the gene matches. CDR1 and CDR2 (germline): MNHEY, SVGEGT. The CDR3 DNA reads TGTGCCAGCAGTTACGCGGGGGGGGGCCAAGAGACCCAGTACTTC. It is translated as CASSYAGGGQETQYF.

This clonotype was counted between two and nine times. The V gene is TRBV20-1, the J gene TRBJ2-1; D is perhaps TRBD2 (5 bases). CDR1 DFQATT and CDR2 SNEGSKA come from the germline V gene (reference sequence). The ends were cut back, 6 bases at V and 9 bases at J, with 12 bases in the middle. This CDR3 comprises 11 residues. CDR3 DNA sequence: TGCAGTGCCCTTTCCGGGATTGAGCAGTTCTTC. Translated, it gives CSALSGIEQFF.

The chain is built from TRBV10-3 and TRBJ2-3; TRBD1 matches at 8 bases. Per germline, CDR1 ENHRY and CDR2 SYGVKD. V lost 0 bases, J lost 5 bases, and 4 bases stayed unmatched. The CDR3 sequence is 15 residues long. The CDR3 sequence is CAISESRTGRDTQYF. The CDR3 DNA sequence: TGTGCCATCAGTGAGTCTAGGACAGGGAGAGATACGCAGTATTTT.

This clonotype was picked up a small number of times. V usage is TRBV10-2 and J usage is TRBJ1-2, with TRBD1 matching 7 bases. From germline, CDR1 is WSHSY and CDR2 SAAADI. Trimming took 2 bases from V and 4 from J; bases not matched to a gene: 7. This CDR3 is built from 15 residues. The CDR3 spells CASSEPGQPIYGYTF. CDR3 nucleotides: TGCGCCAGCAGTGAGCCGGGACAGCCAATCTATGGCTACACCTTC.

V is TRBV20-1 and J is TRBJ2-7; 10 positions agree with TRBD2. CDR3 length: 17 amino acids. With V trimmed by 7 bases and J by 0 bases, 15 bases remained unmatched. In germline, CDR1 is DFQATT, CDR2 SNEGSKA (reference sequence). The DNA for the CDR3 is TGCAGTGTTCCTTCATCCGGGACTAGCGCTAGCTCCTACGAGCAGTACTTC. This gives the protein CSVPSSGTSASSYEQYF.

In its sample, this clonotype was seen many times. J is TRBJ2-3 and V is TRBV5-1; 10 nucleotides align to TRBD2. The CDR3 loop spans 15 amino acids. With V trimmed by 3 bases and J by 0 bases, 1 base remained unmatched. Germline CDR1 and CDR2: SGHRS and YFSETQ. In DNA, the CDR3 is TGCGCCAGCAGCTCGACTAGCGGGAGCACAGATACGCAGTATTTT. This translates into CASSSTSGSTDTQYF.

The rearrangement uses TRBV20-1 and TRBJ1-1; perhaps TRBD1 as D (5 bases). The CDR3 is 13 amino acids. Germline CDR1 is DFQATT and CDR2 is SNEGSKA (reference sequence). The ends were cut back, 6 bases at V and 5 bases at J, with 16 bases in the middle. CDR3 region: CSASGTVRTEAFF. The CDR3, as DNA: TGCAGTGCATCCGGGACGGTGAGGACTGAAGCTTTCTTT.

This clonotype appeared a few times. This CDR3 reads CASSLAGDPNQPQHF. The CDR3, as DNA: TGTGCCAGCAGCTTAGCCGGAGACCCCAATCAGCCCCAGCATTTT. The chain recombines TRBV7-9 with TRBJ1-5; D is uncertain. The germline CDR1 and CDR2 sequences are SEHNR and FQNEAQ (reference sequence). V was shortened by 0 bases and J by 3 bases, with 9 bases between the two germline ends. The CDR3 consists of 15 residues.

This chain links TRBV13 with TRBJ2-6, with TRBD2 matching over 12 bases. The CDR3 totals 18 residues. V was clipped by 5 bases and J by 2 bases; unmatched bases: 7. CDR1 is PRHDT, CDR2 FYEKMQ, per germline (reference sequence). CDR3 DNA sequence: TGTGCCAGCAGCCGATGGCGACTAGCGGGAGCTGGGGCCAACGTCCTGACTTTC. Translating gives CASSRWRLAGAGANVLTF. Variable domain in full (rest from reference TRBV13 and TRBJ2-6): AAGVIQSPRHLIKEKRETATLKCYPIPRHDTVYWYQQGPGQDPQFLISFYEKMQSDKGSIPDRFSAQQFSDYHSELNMSSLELGDSALYFCASSRWRLAGAGANVLTFGAGSRLTVL.

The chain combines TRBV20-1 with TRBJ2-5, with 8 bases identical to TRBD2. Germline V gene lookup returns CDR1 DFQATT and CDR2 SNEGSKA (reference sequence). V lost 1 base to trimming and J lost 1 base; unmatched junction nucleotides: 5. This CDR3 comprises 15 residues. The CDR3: CSARGSGGIQETQYF. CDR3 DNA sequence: TGCAGTGCTAGAGGAAGCGGGGGTATCCAAGAGACCCAGTACTTC.

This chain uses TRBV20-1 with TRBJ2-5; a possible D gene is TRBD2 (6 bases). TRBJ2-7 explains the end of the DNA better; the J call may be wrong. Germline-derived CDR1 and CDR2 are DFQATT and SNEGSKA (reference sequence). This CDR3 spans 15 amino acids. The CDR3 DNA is TGCAGTGCTAGGGGGCTGGAGGGCCTCAGCTACGAGCAGTACTTC. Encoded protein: CSARGLEGLSYEQYF.

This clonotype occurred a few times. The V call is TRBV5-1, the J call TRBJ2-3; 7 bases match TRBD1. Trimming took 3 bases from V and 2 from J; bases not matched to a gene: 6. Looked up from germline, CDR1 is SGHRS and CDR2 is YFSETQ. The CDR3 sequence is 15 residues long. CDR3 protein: CASSSGQAFTDTQYF. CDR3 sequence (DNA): TGCGCCAGCAGCTCAGGACAGGCCTTCACAGATACGCAGTATTTT.

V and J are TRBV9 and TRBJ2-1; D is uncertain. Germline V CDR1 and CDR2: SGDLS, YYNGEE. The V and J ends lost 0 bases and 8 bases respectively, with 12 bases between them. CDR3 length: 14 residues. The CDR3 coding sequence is TGTGCCAGCAGCGTAGGGGTCGTTGGGGATGAGCAGTTCTTC. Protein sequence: CASSVGVVGDEQFF.

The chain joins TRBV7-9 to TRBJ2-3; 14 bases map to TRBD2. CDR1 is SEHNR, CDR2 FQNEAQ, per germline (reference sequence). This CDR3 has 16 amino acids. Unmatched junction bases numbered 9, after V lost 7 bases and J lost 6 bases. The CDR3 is CASTPRGLAGADTQYF. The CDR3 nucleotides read TGTGCCAGCACCCCGCGGGGACTAGCGGGAGCGGATACGCAGTATTTT.

CDR3 sequence: CASPPMGLAGEATEQFF. The CDR3 nucleotides are TGTGCCAGCCCCCCTATGGGACTAGCGGGCGAAGCGACTGAGCAGTTCTTC. The V call is TRBV28, the J call TRBJ2-1; 12 positions match TRBD2. Germline V gene sequence: CDR1 MDHEN, CDR2 SYDVKM. Trimming took 8 bases from V and 9 from J; bases not matched to a gene: 17. CDR3 length equals 17 residues. Variable domain in full (rest from reference TRBV28 and TRBJ2-1): DVKVTQSSRYLVKRTGEKVFLECVQDMDHENMFWYRQDPGLGLRLIYFSYDVKMKEKGDIPEGYSVSREKKERFSLILESASTNQTSMYLCASPPMGLAGEATEQFFGPGTRLTVL.

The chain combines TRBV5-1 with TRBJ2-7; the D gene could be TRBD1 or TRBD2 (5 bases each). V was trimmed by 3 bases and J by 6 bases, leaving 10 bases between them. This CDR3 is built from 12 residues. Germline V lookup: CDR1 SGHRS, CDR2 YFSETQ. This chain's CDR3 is CASSSGAVEQYF. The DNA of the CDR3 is TGCGCCAGCAGCTCCGGGGCCGTCGAGCAGTACTTC.

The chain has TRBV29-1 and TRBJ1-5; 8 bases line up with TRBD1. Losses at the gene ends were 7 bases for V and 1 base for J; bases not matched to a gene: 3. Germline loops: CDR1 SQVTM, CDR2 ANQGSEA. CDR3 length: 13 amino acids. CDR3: CSAQGASNQPQHF. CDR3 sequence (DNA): TGCAGCGCTCAGGGGGCCAGCAATCAGCCCCAGCATTTT.

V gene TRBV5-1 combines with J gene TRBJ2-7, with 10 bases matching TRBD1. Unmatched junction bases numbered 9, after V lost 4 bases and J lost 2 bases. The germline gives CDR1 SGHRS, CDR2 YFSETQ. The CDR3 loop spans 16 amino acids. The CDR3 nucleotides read TGCGCCAGCAGCCTGACCCCGGGACAGGGGACCTACGAGCAGTACTTC. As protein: CASSLTPGQGTYEQYF.

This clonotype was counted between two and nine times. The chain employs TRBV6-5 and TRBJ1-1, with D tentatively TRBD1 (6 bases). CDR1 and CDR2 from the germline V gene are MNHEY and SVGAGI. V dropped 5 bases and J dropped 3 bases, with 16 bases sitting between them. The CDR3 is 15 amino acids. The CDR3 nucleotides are TGTGCCAGCAGTCTAGGCTCAGGGACATACACTGAAGCTTTCTTT. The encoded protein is CASSLGSGTYTEAFF.

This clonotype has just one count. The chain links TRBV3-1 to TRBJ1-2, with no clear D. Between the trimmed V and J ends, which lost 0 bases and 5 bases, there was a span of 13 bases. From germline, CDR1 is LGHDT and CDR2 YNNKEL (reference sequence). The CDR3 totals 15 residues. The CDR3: CASSQEPGLKYGYTF. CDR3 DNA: TGTGCCAGCAGCCAAGAGCCAGGACTTAAATATGGCTACACCTTC.

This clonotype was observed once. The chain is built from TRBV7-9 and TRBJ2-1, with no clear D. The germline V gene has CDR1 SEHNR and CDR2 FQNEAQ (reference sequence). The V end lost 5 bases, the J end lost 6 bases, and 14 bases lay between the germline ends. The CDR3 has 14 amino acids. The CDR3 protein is CASSVRSASNEQFF. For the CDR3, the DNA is TGTGCCAGCAGCGTCCGTTCAGCCAGCAATGAGCAGTTCTTC.

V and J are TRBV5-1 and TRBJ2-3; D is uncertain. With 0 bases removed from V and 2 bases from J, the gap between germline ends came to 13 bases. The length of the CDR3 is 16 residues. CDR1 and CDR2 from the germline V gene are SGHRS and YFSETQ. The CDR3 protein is CASSLELRTNTDTQYF. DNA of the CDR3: TGCGCCAGCAGCTTGGAGCTACGAACAAACACAGATACGCAGTATTTT. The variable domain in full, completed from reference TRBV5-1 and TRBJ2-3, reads KAGVTQTPRYLIKTRGQQVTLSCSPISGHRSVSWYQQTPGQGLQFLFEYFSETQRNKGNFPGRFSGRQFSNSRSEMNVSTLELGDSALYLCASSLELRTNTDTQYFGPGTRLTVL.

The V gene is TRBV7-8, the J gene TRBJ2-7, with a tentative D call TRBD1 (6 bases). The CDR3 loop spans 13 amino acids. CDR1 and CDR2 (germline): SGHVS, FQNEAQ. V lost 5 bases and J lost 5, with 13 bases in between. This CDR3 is CASSARTDDEQYF. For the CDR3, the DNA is TGTGCCAGCAGCGCACGGACAGACGACGAGCAGTACTTC.

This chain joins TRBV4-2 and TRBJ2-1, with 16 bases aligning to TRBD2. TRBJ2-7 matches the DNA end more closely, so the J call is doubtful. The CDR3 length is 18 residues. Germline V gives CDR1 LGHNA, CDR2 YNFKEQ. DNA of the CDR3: TGTGCCAGCAGCCAAACGGGACTAGCGGGAGGGGATGGGTACGAGCAGTACTTC. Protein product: CASSQTGLAGGDGYEQYF.

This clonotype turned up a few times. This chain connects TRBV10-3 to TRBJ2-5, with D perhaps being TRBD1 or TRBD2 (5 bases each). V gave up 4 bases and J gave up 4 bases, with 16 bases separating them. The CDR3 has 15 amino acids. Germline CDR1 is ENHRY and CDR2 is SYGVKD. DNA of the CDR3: TGTGCCATCAGTGGGGGACCTCCTAGGGCAGAGACCCAGTACTTC. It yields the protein CAISGGPPRAETQYF.

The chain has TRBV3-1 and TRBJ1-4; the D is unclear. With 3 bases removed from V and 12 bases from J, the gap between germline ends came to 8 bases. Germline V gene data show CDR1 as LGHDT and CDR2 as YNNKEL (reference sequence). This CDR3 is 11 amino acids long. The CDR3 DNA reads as TGTGCCAGCAGCCAGATCGGGGAACTGTTTTTT. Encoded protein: CASSQIGELFF. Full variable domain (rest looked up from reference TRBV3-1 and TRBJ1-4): DTAVSQTPKYLVTQMGNDKSIKCEQNLGHDTMYWYKQDSKKFLKIMFSYNNKELIINETVPNRFSPKSPDKAHLNLHINSLELGDSAVYFCASSQIGELFFGSGTQLSVL.